Following are 10 T cell receptor beta chains from one sample sequenced in a study of blood T cell repertoires in COVID-19 (TCRdb year 2020). The library was prepared using the immunoSEQ multiplex PCR assay. The table comes from immuneACCESS by way of TCRdb, which keeps in-frame sequences with V and J called. Part of the clones is missing from these tables; in studies checked, under half for an unresolved V gene and the rest for unknown reasons. In all, the sample holds 150,000 to 200,000 clones, and just under 85% of those were seen once. Approximately 0.9% of the sample lies in the top ten. Sequencing was done on a sample of peripheral blood. Receptors originate from a man aged 55 to 70 with COVID-19, enrolled during active disease.

The chain couples TRBV28 to TRBJ2-7; no clear D gene. The CDR3 runs 11 residues. V lost 6 bases and J lost 4, with 7 bases in between. The germline gives CDR1 MDHEN, CDR2 SYDVKM. CDR3 amino acids: CASSSVYEQYF. The DNA of the CDR3 is TGTGCCAGCAGCTCCGTATACGAGCAGTACTTC.

The chain has TRBV29-1 and TRBJ1-5; D remains ambiguous. The CDR3 extends over 12 amino acids. V was cut by 2 bases and J by 6 bases, with 8 bases left in between. The germline V gene has CDR1 SQVTM and CDR2 ANQGSEA. The CDR3: CSVEMPGQPQHF. CDR3 nucleotides: TGCAGCGTTGAAATGCCGGGTCAGCCCCAGCATTTT.

This chain uses TRBV6-5 with TRBJ2-2; 10 positions agree with TRBD1. The CDR3 contains 15 residues. The V segment lost 6 bases and the J segment 5 bases; nucleotides outside the gene matches: 6. CDR1 MNHEY and CDR2 SVGAGI come from the germline V gene. The CDR3 nucleotides read TGTGCCAGCAGGACGGGACAGGGGAAAACCGGGGAGCTGTTTTTT. Encoded protein: CASRTGQGKTGELFF.

This clone came up once. The chain links TRBV19 to TRBJ2-7, with D possibly TRBD2 on 6 matching bases. Germline CDR1 is LNHDA and CDR2 is SQIVND (reference sequence). The CDR3 is made up of 15 amino acids. With 3 bases removed from V and 3 bases from J, the gap between germline ends came to 15 bases. For the CDR3, the DNA is TGTGCCAGTAGTATCGGACATCCGGGGGTCTACGAGCAGTACTTC. It specifies CASSIGHPGVYEQYF.

This sequence joins TRBV28 and TRBJ1-1, with 7 bases aligning to TRBD1. Germline CDR1 MDHEN, CDR2 SYDVKM. CDR3 length equals 13 residues. J gave up 1 base and V 5 bases, and 1 base lay outside the gene matches. The CDR3 reads CASSRTGNTEAFF. The CDR3 DNA follows: TGTGCCAGCAGTCGGACAGGGAACACTGAAGCTTTCTTT.

The chain is built from TRBV9 and TRBJ2-7; 9 nucleotides match TRBD1. V dropped 1 base and J dropped 2; count of bases not matched to a gene: 4. Germline V gene data show CDR1 as SGDLS and CDR2 as YYNGEE. This CDR3 has 15 residues. This chain's CDR3 is CASSVQTGGPYEQYF. The DNA for the CDR3 is TGTGCCAGCAGCGTACAGACAGGGGGTCCCTACGAGCAGTACTTC.

This chain joins TRBV6-5 and TRBJ1-2; TRBD1 agrees at 7 bases. V lost 0 bases, J lost 4 bases, and 2 bases stayed unmatched. This CDR3 spans 14 amino acids. Germline lookup yields CDR1 MNHEY and CDR2 SVGAGI. The CDR3 loop is CASSYSGDSYGYTF. The DNA for the CDR3 is TGTGCCAGCAGTTACTCAGGGGACAGCTATGGCTACACCTTC.

The chain carries TRBV27 and TRBJ2-2; D is undetermined. V lost 5 bases and J 1 base, leaving 11 bases between the germline ends. The CDR3 sequence is 15 residues long. Germline V CDR1 and CDR2: MNHEY, SMNVEV (reference sequence). CDR3 region: CASSTRVMNTGELFF. CDR3 DNA sequence: TGTGCCAGCAGTACCCGGGTCATGAACACCGGGGAGCTGTTTTTT.

This sequence joins TRBV20-1 and TRBJ1-1; D ambiguous. The CDR3 is 11 residues long. The V gene's germline CDR1 is DFQATT and CDR2 SNEGSKA (reference sequence). Trimming cost V 4 bases and J 10 bases, with 13 bases left between them. CDR3 loop: CSAKNPNRAFF. DNA for the CDR3: TGCAGTGCTAAAAATCCTAACAGAGCTTTCTTT.

This clone was seen a handful of times. The chain has TRBV7-3 and TRBJ2-2; 12 bases are a match to TRBD2. The V segment lost 4 bases and the J segment 1 base; nucleotides outside the gene matches: 4. CDR1 SGHTA and CDR2 FQGTGA come from the germline V gene. This CDR3 is 17 amino acids long. The CDR3 loop is CASSSSTSGRNTGELFF. Written as DNA, the CDR3 is TGTGCCAGCAGCTCATCGACTAGCGGGAGGAACACCGGGGAGCTGTTTTTT.